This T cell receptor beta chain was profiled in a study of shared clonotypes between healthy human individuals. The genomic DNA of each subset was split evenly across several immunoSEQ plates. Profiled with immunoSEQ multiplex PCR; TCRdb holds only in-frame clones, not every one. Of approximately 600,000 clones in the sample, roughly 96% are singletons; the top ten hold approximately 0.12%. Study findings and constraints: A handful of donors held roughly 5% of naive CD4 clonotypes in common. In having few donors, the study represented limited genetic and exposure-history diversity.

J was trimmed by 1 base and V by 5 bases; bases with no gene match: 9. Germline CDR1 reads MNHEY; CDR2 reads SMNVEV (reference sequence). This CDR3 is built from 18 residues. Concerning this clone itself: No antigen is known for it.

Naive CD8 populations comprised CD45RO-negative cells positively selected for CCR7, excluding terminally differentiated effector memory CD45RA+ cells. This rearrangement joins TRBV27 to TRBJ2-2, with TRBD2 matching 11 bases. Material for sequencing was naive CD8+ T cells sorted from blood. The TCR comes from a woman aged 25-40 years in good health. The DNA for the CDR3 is TGTGCCAGCAGTCTAAGAGAGGGACTAGCGGAGAACACCGGGGAGCTGTTTTTT. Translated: CASSLREGLAENTGELFF.